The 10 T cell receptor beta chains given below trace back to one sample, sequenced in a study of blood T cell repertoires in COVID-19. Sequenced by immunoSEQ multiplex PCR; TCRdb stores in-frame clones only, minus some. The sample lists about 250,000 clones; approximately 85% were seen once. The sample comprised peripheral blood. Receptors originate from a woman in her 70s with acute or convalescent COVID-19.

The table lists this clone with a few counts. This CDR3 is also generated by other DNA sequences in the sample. CDR3 DNA sequence: TGTGCCAGCAGTTTATCGGACAGGGCAAATTCACCCCTCCACTTT. It translates to CASSLSDRANSPLHF. V is TRBV27 and J is TRBJ1-6; 8 bases match TRBD1. V gave up 0 bases and J gave up 7 bases; unmatched junction bases: 2. The CDR3 sequence is 15 residues long. Looked up from germline, CDR1 is MNHEY and CDR2 is SMNVEV (reference sequence).

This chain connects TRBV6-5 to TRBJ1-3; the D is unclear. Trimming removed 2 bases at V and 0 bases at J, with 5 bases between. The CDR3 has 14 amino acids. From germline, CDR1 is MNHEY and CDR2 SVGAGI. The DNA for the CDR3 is TGTGCCAGCAGTTACCAGTCCTCTGGAAACACCATATATTTT. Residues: CASSYQSSGNTIYF.

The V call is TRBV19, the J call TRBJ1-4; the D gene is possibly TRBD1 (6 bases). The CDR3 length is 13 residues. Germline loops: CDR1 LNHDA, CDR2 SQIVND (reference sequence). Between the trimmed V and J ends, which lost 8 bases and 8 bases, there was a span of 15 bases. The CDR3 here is CASGTQGREKLFF. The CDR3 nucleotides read TGTGCCAGTGGGACACAGGGACGAGAAAAACTGTTTTTT.

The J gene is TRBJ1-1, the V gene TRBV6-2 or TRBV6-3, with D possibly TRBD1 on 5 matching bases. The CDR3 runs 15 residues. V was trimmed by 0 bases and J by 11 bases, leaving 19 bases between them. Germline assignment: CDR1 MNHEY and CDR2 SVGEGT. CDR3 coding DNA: TGTGCCAGCAGTTACTCGACAGTCCTAACTTCTCCGGCTTTCTTT. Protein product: CASSYSTVLTSPAFF.

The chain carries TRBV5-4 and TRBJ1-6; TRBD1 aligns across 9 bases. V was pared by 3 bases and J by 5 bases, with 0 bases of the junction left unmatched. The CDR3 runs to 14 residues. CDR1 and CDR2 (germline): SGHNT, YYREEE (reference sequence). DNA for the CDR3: TGTGCCAGCAGCTGGACAGGGGATAATTCACCCCTCCACTTT. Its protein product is CASSWTGDNSPLHF.

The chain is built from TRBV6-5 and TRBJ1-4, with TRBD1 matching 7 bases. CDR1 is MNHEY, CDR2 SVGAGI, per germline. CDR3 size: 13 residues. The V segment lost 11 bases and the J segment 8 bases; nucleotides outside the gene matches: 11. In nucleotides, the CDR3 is TGTGCCGGAGGGACCCAGGGGGTGGAAAAACTGTTTTTT. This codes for CAGGTQGVEKLFF.

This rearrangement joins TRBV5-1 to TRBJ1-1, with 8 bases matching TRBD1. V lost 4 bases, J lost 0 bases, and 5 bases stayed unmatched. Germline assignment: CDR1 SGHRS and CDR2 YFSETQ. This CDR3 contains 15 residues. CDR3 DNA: TGCGCCAGCAGCGGCGGACAGGGTTTGAACACTGAAGCTTTCTTT. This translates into CASSGGQGLNTEAFF.

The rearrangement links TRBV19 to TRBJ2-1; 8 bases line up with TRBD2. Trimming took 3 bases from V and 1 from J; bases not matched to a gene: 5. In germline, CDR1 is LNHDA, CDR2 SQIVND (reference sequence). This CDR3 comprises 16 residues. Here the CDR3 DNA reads TGTGCCAGTAGTATCAGCGGGGGTAGGTCCTACAATGAGCAGTTCTTC. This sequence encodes CASSISGGRSYNEQFF.

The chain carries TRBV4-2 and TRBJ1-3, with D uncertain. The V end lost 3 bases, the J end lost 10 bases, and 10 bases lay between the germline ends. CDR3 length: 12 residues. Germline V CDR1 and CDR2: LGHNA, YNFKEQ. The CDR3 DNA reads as TGTGCCAGCAGCCAGGAGGTGGGGACCATATATTTT. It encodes CASSQEVGTIYF.

The CDR3 is CASSPSQGATDTQYF. CDR3 bases: TGTGCCAGCAGCCCTTCACAGGGGGCAACAGATACGCAGTATTTT. V is TRBV11-2 and J is TRBJ2-3; 9 nucleotides match TRBD1. The length of the CDR3 is 15 residues. V lost 5 bases and J lost 3; bases outside the gene matches: 6. Germline CDR1 SGHAT, CDR2 FQNNGV.